The clone carrying this T cell receptor beta chain showed up many times. Antigen unknown. Time point in this sample: sample taken at primary tumor resection. From tumor, nontumor lung or frozen PBMC, whole RNA was taken unsorted for sequencing. Patients with untreated early-stage non-small cell lung cancer, numbering around 72, were the donors. V was clipped by 4 bases and J by 0 bases, with 15 bases between them. From germline, CDR1 is MNHEY and CDR2 SVGAGI. The CDR3 is 17 amino acids. This sample stems from a study of spatial heterogeneity in lung cancer. Study conclusions and caveats: Compared with follow-up, resection was when ubiquitous expanded tumor TCRs appeared in blood more.

TCRdb processed the 5' RACE reads anew with MiXCR; each CDR3 protein has one entry. The sample lists approximately 40,000 distinct CDR3 sequences, 6% to 7% seen once, with about 39% in the top ten. Sequenced here: PBMCs, sampled at surgery. The chain recombines TRBV6-5 with TRBJ1-4; maybe TRBD1 (6 bases). The clonotype originates from a female donor with early-stage non-small cell lung cancer. The CDR3 region has the DNA TGTGCCAGCAGTTTACAGGGAGTCCCCGCAACTAATGAAAAACTGTTTTTT. This sequence encodes CASSLQGVPATNEKLFF.